This TCR beta chain derives from a study of cytomegalovirus exposure and HLA in healthy donors. Looking at the study overall: Of all 400 or so donors who were genotyped, 75% to 90% belonged to the Caucasian-associated ancestry cluster. Study outcomes and limitations: A later analysis showed that HLA-associated TCR beta chains had undergone more clonal expansion than equally common others.

Note on this clone: What it recognizes is unknown.

The PCR was carried out with 60 Vbeta primers and 13 Jbeta primers. Libraries were prepared by immunoSEQ multiplex PCR; TCRdb keeps only in-frame clonotypes and omits some of them. The data contain more than 90,000 clones, roughly 70% of them singletons. The CDR3 consists of 17 residues. The germline V gene has CDR1 SGHDT and CDR2 YYEEEE. Sequencing was done on a sample of PBMCs. This TCR was sampled from a man between 25 and 39 years old in good health and CMV-seropositive. The V call is TRBV5-6, the J call TRBJ2-5; TRBD2 agrees at 12 bases. The end of the DNA fits TRBJ2-7 better, so the J call may be wrong. The DNA for the CDR3 is TGTGCCAGCAGCTATCGGACTAGCGGGGCGTACTCCTACGAGCAGTACTTC. It encodes CASSYRTSGAYSYEQYF.